These 7 T cell receptor beta chains came from one sample sequenced in a study of technical replicates of blood from a few donors. Profiling relied on immunoSEQ multiplex PCR, and the TCRdb table lists in-frame clones only, not all of them. The repertoire has around 92,000 clones, more than 90% of them found once; the top ten carry 0.23%. The sequencing input was T cells isolated from PBMCs. These receptor sequences come from a human donor in good health.

This chain links TRBV4-1 with TRBJ2-5, with a weak D call TRBD2 (6 bases). Germline V gene sequence: CDR1 MGHRA, CDR2 YSYEKL. This CDR3 is 15 amino acids long. V shed 1 base and J shed 3 bases, with 12 bases lying between them. For the CDR3, the DNA is TGCGCCAGCAGCCAAGCGACTAGGATGAAAGAGACCCAGTACTTC. This gives the protein CASSQATRMKETQYF.

V usage is TRBV5-6 and J usage is TRBJ1-2; TRBD1 matches 7 bases. The CDR3 totals 17 residues. V shed 3 bases, J shed 6 bases, and the junction held 17 bases outside the gene matches. The germline CDR1 and CDR2 sequences are SGHDT and YYEEEE. The CDR3 loop reads CASSWRRTGASWDGYTF. The CDR3 nucleotides are TGTGCCAGCAGCTGGCGGCGTACAGGGGCGTCGTGGGATGGCTACACCTTC.

The gene calls are TRBV2 and TRBJ2-5; a possible D gene is TRBD2 (5 bases). The CDR3 is made up of 13 amino acids. Germline lookup yields CDR1 SNHLY and CDR2 FYNNEI. With 6 bases removed from V and 0 bases from J, the gap between germline ends came to 8 bases. This CDR3 reads CASREAYQETQYF. CDR3 DNA sequence: TGTGCCAGCAGGGAGGCGTACCAAGAGACCCAGTACTTC.

The chain employs TRBV7-9 and TRBJ1-5; possible D gene TRBD1, 5 bases. The germline V gene has CDR1 SEHNR and CDR2 FQNEAQ (reference sequence). The CDR3 is made up of 16 amino acids. The V and J ends lost 5 bases and 10 bases respectively, with 24 bases between them. The CDR3 loop is CASSPSGFSGLVPQHF. CDR3 in DNA: TGTGCCAGCAGCCCATCAGGGTTTTCGGGACTAGTACCCCAGCATTTT.

The chain joins TRBV30 to TRBJ2-3, with D possibly TRBD2 on 5 matching bases. The length of the CDR3 is 13 residues. The germline V gene has CDR1 GTSNPN and CDR2 SVGIG (reference sequence). V lost 3 bases and J lost 3, with 10 bases in between. CDR3 region: CAWRAGATDTQYF. DNA for the CDR3: TGTGCCTGGAGGGCGGGTGCGACAGATACGCAGTATTTT.

V and J are TRBV28 and TRBJ1-2; the D gene is possibly TRBD1 (6 bases). The germline gives CDR1 MDHEN, CDR2 SYDVKM. Between the trimmed V and J ends, which lost 5 bases and 4 bases, there was a span of 11 bases. The CDR3 extends over 13 amino acids. The CDR3 spells CASSPDRTYGYTF. As DNA, the CDR3 is TGTGCCAGCAGTCCGGACAGAACCTATGGCTACACCTTC.

V is TRBV19 and J is TRBJ2-7; weak D call: TRBD1 (5 bases). Germline values: CDR1 LNHDA, CDR2 SQIVND (reference sequence). The germline V and J ends were trimmed by 8 bases and 0 bases, with 20 bases remaining between them. The CDR3 sequence is 16 residues long. Here the CDR3 reads CASEKARQTISYEQYF. The DNA for the CDR3 is TGTGCCAGTGAGAAAGCTAGACAGACGATCTCCTACGAGCAGTACTTC.